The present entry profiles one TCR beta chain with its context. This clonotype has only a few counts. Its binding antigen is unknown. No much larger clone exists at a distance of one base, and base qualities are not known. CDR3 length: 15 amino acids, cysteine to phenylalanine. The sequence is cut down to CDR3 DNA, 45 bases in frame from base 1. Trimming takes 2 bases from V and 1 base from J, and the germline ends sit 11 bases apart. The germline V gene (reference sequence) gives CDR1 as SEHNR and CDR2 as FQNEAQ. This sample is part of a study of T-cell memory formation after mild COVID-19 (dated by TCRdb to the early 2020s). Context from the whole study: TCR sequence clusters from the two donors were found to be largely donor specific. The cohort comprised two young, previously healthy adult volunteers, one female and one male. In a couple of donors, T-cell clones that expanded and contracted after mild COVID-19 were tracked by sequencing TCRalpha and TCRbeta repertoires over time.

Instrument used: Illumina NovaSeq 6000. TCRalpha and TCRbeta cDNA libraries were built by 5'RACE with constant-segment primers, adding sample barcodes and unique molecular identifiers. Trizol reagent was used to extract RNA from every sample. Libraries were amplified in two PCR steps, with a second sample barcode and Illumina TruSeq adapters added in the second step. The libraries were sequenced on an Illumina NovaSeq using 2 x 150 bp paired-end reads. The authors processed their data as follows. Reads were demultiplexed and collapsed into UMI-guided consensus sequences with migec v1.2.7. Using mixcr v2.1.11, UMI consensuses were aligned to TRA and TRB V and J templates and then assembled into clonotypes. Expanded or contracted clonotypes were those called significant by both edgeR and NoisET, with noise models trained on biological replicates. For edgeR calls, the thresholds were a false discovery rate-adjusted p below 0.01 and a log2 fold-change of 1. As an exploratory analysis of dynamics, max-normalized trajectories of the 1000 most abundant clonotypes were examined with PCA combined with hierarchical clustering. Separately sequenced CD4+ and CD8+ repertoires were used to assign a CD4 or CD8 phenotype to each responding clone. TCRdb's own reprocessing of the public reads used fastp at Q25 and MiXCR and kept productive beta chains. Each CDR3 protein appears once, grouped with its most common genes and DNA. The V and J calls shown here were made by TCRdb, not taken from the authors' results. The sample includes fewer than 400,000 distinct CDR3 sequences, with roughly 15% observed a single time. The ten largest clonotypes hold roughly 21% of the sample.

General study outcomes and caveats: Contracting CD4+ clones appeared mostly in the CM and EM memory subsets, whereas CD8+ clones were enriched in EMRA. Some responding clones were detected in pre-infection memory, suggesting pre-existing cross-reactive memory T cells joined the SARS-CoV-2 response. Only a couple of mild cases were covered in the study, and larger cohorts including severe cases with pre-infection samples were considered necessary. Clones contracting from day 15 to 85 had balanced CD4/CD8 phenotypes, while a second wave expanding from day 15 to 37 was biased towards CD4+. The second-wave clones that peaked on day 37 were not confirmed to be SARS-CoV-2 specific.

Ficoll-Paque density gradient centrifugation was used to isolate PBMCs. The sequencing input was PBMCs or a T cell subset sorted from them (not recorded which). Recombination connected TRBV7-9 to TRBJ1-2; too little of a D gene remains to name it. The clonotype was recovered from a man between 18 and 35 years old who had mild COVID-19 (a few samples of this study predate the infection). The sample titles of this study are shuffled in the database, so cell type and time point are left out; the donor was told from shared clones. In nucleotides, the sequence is TGTGCCAGCAGCTTAAAGGAAAGTCTTAACTATGGCTACACCTTC. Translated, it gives CASSLKESLNYGYTF.